What follows are 22 T cell receptor beta chains derived from one specimen sequenced in a study of shared clonotypes between healthy human individuals. Produced via immunoSEQ multiplex PCR; TCRdb's table is partial and in-frame only. The table includes 1 million to 1.3 million clones, about 80% detected once. The sequencing input was memory CD4+ T cells from PBMCs. Subset of the sample: CD45RA-negative fraction. The receptors come from a man between 18 and 29 years old in good health. Some clones in this sample may be carry-over from other donors' samples.

With respect to this clone: A read error may produce the germline difference seen at one junction end. This sequence joins TRBV2 and TRBJ1-1; 8 bases line up with TRBD1. The CDR3 contains 15 residues. In germline, CDR1 is SNHLY, CDR2 FYNNEI. CDR3 sequence reads: CASSEDGQGNTEAFF. Written as DNA, the CDR3 is TGTGCCAGCAGCGAAGATGGACAGGGCAACACTGAAGCTTTCTTT.

The chain is built from TRBV6-1 and TRBJ1-2; no clear D. Germline V gene sequence: CDR1 MNHNS, CDR2 SASEGT. The CDR3 contains 13 residues. Trimming took off 4 bases at V and 8 bases at J, with 14 bases between the two ends. CDR3 nucleotides: TGTGCCAGCAGTGTAGGAGACCGCGGGGGCTACACCTTC. The encoded protein is CASSVGDRGGYTF.

This rearrangement joins TRBV25-1 to TRBJ2-1; 8 nucleotides match TRBD2. Losses at the gene ends were 3 bases for V and 8 bases for J; bases not matched to a gene: 12. This CDR3 comprises 16 residues. Germline V gene data show CDR1 as MGHDK and CDR2 as SYGVNS. CDR3 sequence: CASSDSRLAILDEQFF. The CDR3 DNA reads as TGTGCCAGCAGTGACTCCCGACTAGCGATACTGGATGAGCAGTTCTTC.

The chain recombines TRBV28 with TRBJ2-1, with TRBD1 matching over 9 bases. V gave up 4 bases and J gave up 2 bases; unmatched junction bases: 3. The CDR3 extends over 15 amino acids. Germline V CDR1 and CDR2: MDHEN, SYDVKM. The CDR3 is CASSSTGGAYNEQFF. CDR3 coding DNA: TGTGCCAGCAGTTCGACAGGGGGGGCCTACAATGAGCAGTTCTTC.

Points on this clone: The sample has other DNA sequences that encode this CDR3 too. The rearrangement uses TRBV5-1 and TRBJ2-3; TRBD2 matches 10 bases. The CDR3 is made up of 16 amino acids. V lost 0 bases to trimming and J lost 1 base; unmatched junction nucleotides: 2. Per the germline V gene, CDR1 is SGHRS and CDR2 is YFSETQ. CDR3 sequence reads: CASSLGGLAGTDTQYF. CDR3 DNA sequence: TGCGCCAGCAGCTTGGGTGGACTAGCGGGCACAGATACGCAGTATTTT.

In this sample, this clone turned up once. Other DNA sequences in this specimen translate into the identical CDR3. This sequence joins TRBV7-3 and TRBJ1-1; D unresolved. This CDR3 spans 13 amino acids. Trimming left V 2 bases short and J 1 base short, with 5 bases between. CDR1 and CDR2 from the germline V gene are SGHTA and FQGTGA. CDR3 sequence: CASSLLGNTEAFF. For the CDR3, the DNA is TGTGCCAGCAGCTTACTGGGGAACACTGAAGCTTTCTTT.

To note about this clone: The same CDR3 can be traced to other DNA sequences in this sample. CDR3 nucleotide sequence: TGTGCCAGCAGCTTGGGCGCGGGTTCCTACGAGCAGTACTTC. It yields the protein CASSLGAGSYEQYF. This chain joins TRBV7-2 and TRBJ2-7; a weak D match, TRBD2 (5 bases). CDR3 length: 14 residues. Germline CDR1 SGHTA, CDR2 FQGNSA. V shed 3 bases and J shed 1 base, with 10 bases lying between them. The variable domain in full, completed from reference TRBV7-2 and TRBJ2-7, reads GAGVSQSPSNKVTEKGKDVELRCDPISGHTALYWYRQSLGQGLEFLIYFQGNSAPDKSGLPSDRFSAERTGGSVSTLTIQRTQQEDSAVYLCASSLGAGSYEQYFGPGTRLTVT.

This clone was seen once. This chain connects TRBV19 to TRBJ2-3; D remains ambiguous. CDR3 length equals 16 residues. The germline V and J ends were trimmed by 9 bases and 0 bases, with 19 bases remaining between them. Germline CDR1 reads LNHDA; CDR2 reads SQIVND (reference sequence). This chain's CDR3 is CASSYRSSASTDTQYF. DNA for the CDR3: TGTGCCAGCTCTTACCGCAGCAGCGCCAGCACAGATACGCAGTATTTT.

This clone has just a few counts. The chain uses TRBV18 and TRBJ2-3, with D perhaps TRBD2 (6 bases). CDR1 is KGHSH, CDR2 LQKENI, per germline. The CDR3 runs 17 residues. Trimming took 0 bases from V and 5 from J, leaving 18 bases between them. CDR3 in DNA: TGTGCCAGCTCACCACCATGGATGACGGGAGAATTAGATACGCAGTATTTT. Translated: CASSPPWMTGELDTQYF.

This clone has a single count. This CDR3 is also generated by other DNA sequences in the sample. The chain links TRBV5-1 to TRBJ1-3; no clear D gene. Trimming took off 0 bases at V and 0 bases at J, with 7 bases between the two ends. The CDR3 extends over 15 amino acids. Germline CDR1 reads SGHRS; CDR2 reads YFSETQ. The CDR3 nucleotides read TGCGCCAGCAGCTTGGGTCGCAACTCTGGAAACACCATATATTTT. Protein sequence: CASSLGRNSGNTIYF.

This clone was observed once. The rearrangement links TRBV5-1 to TRBJ2-1; D is undetermined. Between the trimmed V and J ends, which lost 0 bases and 5 bases, there was a span of 3 bases. The CDR3 is 12 amino acids. The germline gives CDR1 SGHRS, CDR2 YFSETQ. The CDR3 spells CASSLVHNEQFF. The CDR3 nucleotides read TGCGCCAGCAGCTTGGTCCACAATGAGCAGTTCTTC.

V gene TRBV18 combines with J gene TRBJ2-3; D is possibly TRBD1 or TRBD2 (7 bases each). CDR1 KGHSH and CDR2 LQKENI come from the germline V gene. Trimming cost V 8 bases and J 1 base, with 28 bases left between them. The CDR3 is 19 residues long. The CDR3 loop reads CASPPGLAEQTGGTDTQYF. As DNA, the CDR3 is TGTGCCAGCCCCCCCGGGCTAGCGGAACAAACAGGGGGCACAGATACGCAGTATTTT. Looking up the rest from reference TRBV18 and TRBJ2-3 gives the full variable domain: NAGVMQNPRHLVRRRGQEARLRCSPMKGHSHVYWYRQLPEEGLKFMVYLQKENIIDESGMPKERFSAEFPKEGPSILRIQQVVRGDSAAYFCASPPGLAEQTGGTDTQYFGPGTRLTVL.

The rearrangement links TRBV19 to TRBJ2-2; D may be TRBD1 or TRBD2 (5 bases each). The CDR3 covers 16 residues. The V and J ends lost 2 bases and 9 bases respectively, with 19 bases between them. The germline V gene has CDR1 LNHDA and CDR2 SQIVND (reference sequence). The CDR3 DNA sequence: TGTGCCAGTAGTATAATGGGACCCACAACCGGCCGGGAGCTGTTTTTT. Its protein product is CASSIMGPTTGRELFF.

The V gene is TRBV5-5, the J gene TRBJ2-7; weak D call: TRBD2 (5 bases). Trimming stripped 0 bases from V and 6 bases from J, with 10 bases between. The CDR3 covers 13 residues. The germline V gene encodes CDR1 SGHKS and CDR2 YYEKEE (reference sequence). This CDR3 reads CASSLGRLREQYF. CDR3 in DNA: TGTGCCAGCAGCTTGGGGAGGTTACGCGAGCAGTACTTC. Full variable domain (outside the CDR3, taken from reference TRBV5-5 and TRBJ2-7): DAGVTQSPTHLIKTRGQQVTLRCSPISGHKSVSWYQQVLGQGPQFIFQYYEKEERGRGNFPDRFSARQFPNYSSELNVNALLLGDSALYLCASSLGRLREQYFGPGTRLTVT.

This chain uses TRBV29-1 with TRBJ2-5; 9 bases align to TRBD2. From germline, CDR1 is SQVTM and CDR2 ANQGSEA. Trimming at V came to 5 bases and at J to 5 bases, leaving 15 bases not matched to a gene. The CDR3 spans 16 residues. The CDR3 DNA follows: TGCAGCGTTTCCTCCGCGGGGGGGACCGGGGTCGAGACCCAGTACTTC. Translation gives CSVSSAGGTGVETQYF. The full variable domain, its missing parts supplied by reference TRBV29-1 and TRBJ2-5, is SAVISQKPSRDICQRGTSLTIQCQVDSQVTMMFWYRQQPGQSLTLIATANQGSEATYESGFVIDKFPISRPNLTFSTLTVSNMSPEDSSIYLCSVSSAGGTGVETQYFGPGTRLLVL.

The chain links TRBV6-5 to TRBJ2-5, with D perhaps TRBD2 (7 bases). V was shortened by 6 bases and J by 7 bases, with 18 bases between the two germline ends. The CDR3 has 14 residues. Germline V CDR1 and CDR2: MNHEY, SVGAGI. In DNA, the CDR3 is TGTGCCAGCAGGCCCGATGGGGGGGCCCGGACCCAGTACTTC. This translates into CASRPDGGARTQYF.

V gene TRBV18 combines with J gene TRBJ2-2, with TRBD1 matching over 8 bases. CDR1 is KGHSH, CDR2 LQKENI, per germline. The ends lost 6 bases at V and 4 bases at J; junction bases unmatched: 10. This CDR3 is 16 amino acids long. The CDR3 bases are TGTGCCAGCTCTAAGGGAGACAGGGGTACCACCGGGGAGCTGTTTTTT. The encoded protein is CASSKGDRGTTGELFF.

The chain uses TRBV12-1 and TRBJ1-5. TRBV12-1 is a recognized pseudogene. The CDR3 spans 10 residues. The CDR3 sequence is CARFVQPQHF. CDR3 DNA sequence: TGTGCCAGATTCGTTCAGCCCCAGCATTTT.

The J gene is TRBJ2-7, the V gene TRBV6-5; TRBD1 matches 7 bases. Germline-derived CDR1 and CDR2 are MNHEY and SVGAGI. The J segment lost 0 bases and the V segment lost 5 bases, leaving 4 bases of the junction unmatched. The CDR3 is 14 amino acids. The CDR3 region is CASSGQVASYEQYF. The CDR3 DNA reads as TGTGCCAGCAGTGGACAGGTCGCCTCCTACGAGCAGTACTTC.

This rearrangement joins TRBV19 to TRBJ1-5; 9 bases map to TRBD1. V was pared by 3 bases and J by 5 bases, with 8 bases of the junction left unmatched. The CDR3 sequence is 16 residues long. Germline CDR1 and CDR2: LNHDA and SQIVND (reference sequence). Here the CDR3 DNA reads TGTGCCAGTAGTATTACCGGGACAGGGCCTCATCAGCCCCAGCATTTT. Translating gives CASSITGTGPHQPQHF.

V gene TRBV6-5 combines with J gene TRBJ2-7; the match to TRBD2 covers 9 bases. Looked up from germline, CDR1 is MNHEY and CDR2 is SVGAGI. J was trimmed by 6 bases and V by 7 bases; bases with no gene match: 13. This CDR3 has 15 amino acids. The CDR3 loop is CASTSSSGTLVEQYF. CDR3 DNA sequence: TGTGCCAGCACCTCCTCTAGCGGGACCCTCGTCGAGCAGTACTTC.

CDR3 in DNA: TGTGCCAGCAGCTTTGGACAGGGTTATCAGCCCCAGCATTTT. Protein: CASSFGQGYQPQHF. The rearrangement links TRBV7-9 to TRBJ1-5; the match to TRBD1 covers 8 bases. Germline V gives CDR1 SEHNR, CDR2 FQNEAQ (reference sequence). The CDR3 runs 14 residues. V was clipped by 3 bases and J by 5 bases; unmatched bases: 3.